One T cell receptor (beta chain) is described in this entry. Compared with germline, one end of the junction differs, possibly owing to a read error. The data derive from a study of regulatory T cells in long-lasting Graves disease. Germline CDR1 reads GTSNPN; CDR2 reads SVGIG (reference sequence). The CDR3 loop spans 15 amino acids. Building the TCR beta libraries relied on iRepertoire HTBI primers, and CDR3 regions underwent Arm-PCR. TCRdb fed the multiplex PCR reads into MiXCR, producing one record per CDR3 protein. Among 400,000 to 550,000 distinct CDR3 sequences listed, about a sixth were seen once. Stated time point: newly diagnosed GD, antithyroid drugs for less than 3 months. The TCR library was made from RNA extracted from PBMCs. This sample was shared with a second study, whose subject was T cells in Graves' hyperthyroidism and ophthalmopathy.

This rearrangement joins TRBV30 to TRBJ2-1; possibly TRBD2 for D (6 bases). The TCR originated in a woman aged 25 to 39 with Graves disease. Here the sequenced sample was peripheral blood mononuclear cells (PBMCs), taken at new diagnosis, from a patient treated with antithyroid drugs. The CDR3 is CARRPTLATQFEQFF. CDR3 in DNA: TGTGCCCGGAGACCCACACTAGCCACACAATTCGAGCAGTTCTTC.